The present T cell receptor (beta chain) was sequenced within a study of radiation and T cells in renal cell carcinoma. Germline V gene lookup returns CDR1 KGHSH and CDR2 LQKENI. V lost 3 bases to trimming and J lost 2 bases; unmatched junction nucleotides: 11. The CDR3 is 18 amino acids. The method was immunoSEQ multiplex PCR; TCRdb's version includes in-frame clones alone and lacks a portion of them. The sample shows 130,000 to 150,000 clones, about 88% of them seen only once. As for time point: blood 4 weeks post-SBRT, at nephrectomy. Treatment noted: 15 Gy SBRT to primary tumor, nephrectomy 4 weeks later.

This receptor was obtained from a woman between 45 and 65 years old with renal cell carcinoma. Sequenced here: blood, sampled from a patient whose treatment included radiotherapy and nephrectomy. The V and J genes are TRBV18 and TRBJ2-2; TRBD2 agrees at 8 bases. CDR3 protein: CASSPLRREGPNTGELFF. As DNA, the CDR3 is TGTGCCAGCTCACCTCTACGCCGGGAGGGCCCTAACACCGGGGAGCTGTTTTTT.